One and the same sample provided the 10 T cell receptor beta chains below, sequenced in a study of control samples from healthy donors and cancer patients. Generated by immunoSEQ multiplex PCR, the TCRdb table keeps only in-frame clones and is missing some. This sample has about 55,000 clones; approximately 85% occur once, and the top ten carry approximately 3.8%. Sequenced sample: blood. Receptors were obtained from a man aged 45-65 years in good health.

The gene calls are TRBV24-1 and TRBJ1-5; TRBD1 aligns across 8 bases. CDR1 is KGHDR and CDR2 is SFDVKD in the germline V gene. The CDR3 is 17 residues long. The junction had 7 bases not matched to a gene; V was cut back by 3 bases and J by 1 base. DNA of the CDR3: TGTGCCACCAGTGATGCTGGACAGGGAACGAGCAATCAGCCCCAGCATTTT. This codes for CATSDAGQGTSNQPQHF.

The chain employs TRBV13 and TRBJ2-3; 9 bases map to TRBD1. V lost 4 bases, J lost 0 bases, and 5 bases stayed unmatched. This CDR3 comprises 16 residues. In germline, CDR1 is PRHDT, CDR2 FYEKMQ (reference sequence). Here the CDR3 reads CASSWDRVASTDTQYF. The CDR3 DNA follows: TGTGCCAGCAGCTGGGACAGGGTTGCTAGCACAGATACGCAGTATTTT.

The genes are TRBV28 and TRBJ1-2; the D is unclear. Trimming removed 5 bases at V and 8 bases at J, with 9 bases between. The CDR3 extends over 11 amino acids. Per the germline V gene, CDR1 is MDHEN and CDR2 is SYDVKM. The CDR3 loop reads CASSPLGGYTF. Here the CDR3 DNA reads TGTGCCAGCAGTCCTCTAGGAGGCTACACCTTC.

The V call is TRBV6-6, the J call TRBJ2-2; possible D gene TRBD2, 5 bases. Germline lookup yields CDR1 MNHNY and CDR2 SVGAGI (reference sequence). Trimming shortened V by 7 bases and J by 1 base, and 10 bases separated the two germline ends. The CDR3 is made up of 14 amino acids. The CDR3 nucleotides are TGTGCCAGCATAAGCGGAGGGAACACCGGGGAGCTGTTTTTT. Residues: CASISGGNTGELFF.

The chain links TRBV27 to TRBJ1-1; D unclear. Per germline, CDR1 MNHEY and CDR2 SMNVEV (reference sequence). Trimming shortened V by 2 bases and J by 0 bases, and 4 bases separated the two germline ends. The length of the CDR3 is 13 residues. CDR3 nucleotide sequence: TGTGCCAGCAGTTTAGTGGTGAACACTGAAGCTTTCTTT. This translates into CASSLVVNTEAFF.

The rearrangement joins TRBV9 to TRBJ1-4; possible D gene TRBD1, 6 bases. V gave up 0 bases and J gave up 4 bases, with 16 bases separating them. Germline-derived CDR1 and CDR2 are SGDLS and YYNGEE. The CDR3 runs to 17 residues. The chain's CDR3 is CASSVGLQGPGNEKLFF. Written as DNA, the CDR3 is TGTGCCAGCAGCGTAGGACTTCAGGGGCCGGGTAATGAAAAACTGTTTTTT.

As DNA, the CDR3 is TGTGCCAGCAGTTCCCCAGCCTCCCGAGGCTACGAGCAGTACTTC. Its translation: CASSSPASRGYEQYF. The chain carries TRBV28 and TRBJ2-7; D gene ambiguous. CDR1 MDHEN and CDR2 SYDVKM come from the germline V gene. V lost 4 bases and J lost 3, with 16 bases in between. CDR3 length: 15 amino acids. Based on the CDR3 plus reference TRBV28 and TRBJ2-7, the full variable domain is DVKVTQSSRYLVKRTGEKVFLECVQDMDHENMFWYRQDPGLGLRLIYFSYDVKMKEKGDIPEGYSVSREKKERFSLILESASTNQTSMYLCASSSPASRGYEQYFGPGTRLTVT.

This chain uses TRBV24-1 with TRBJ1-5, with 9 positions matching TRBD1. The CDR3 loop spans 16 amino acids. Germline values: CDR1 KGHDR, CDR2 SFDVKD. Losses at the gene ends were 2 bases for V and 10 bases for J; bases not matched to a gene: 11. CDR3: CATSDSPGQGGGPQHF. For the CDR3, the DNA is TGTGCCACCAGTGATTCTCCGGGACAGGGAGGGGGACCCCAGCATTTT.

Here the CDR3 reads CASSLGLERAEAFF. The CDR3 DNA follows: TGTGCCAGCAGCTTAGGCTTGGAGCGGGCTGAAGCTTTCTTT. The gene calls are TRBV11-2 and TRBJ1-1; D call uncertain. The CDR3 totals 14 residues. V was clipped by 1 base and J by 6 bases, with 12 bases between them. Germline CDR1 SGHAT, CDR2 FQNNGV.

The chain recombines TRBV29-1 with TRBJ1-1, with D unclear. Germline-derived CDR1 and CDR2 are SQVTM and ANQGSEA. V gave up 4 bases and J gave up 4 bases, with 10 bases separating them. The length of the CDR3 is 12 residues. CDR3 in amino acids: CSVAGLGTEAFF. CDR3 DNA: TGCAGCGTTGCTGGGCTTGGCACTGAAGCTTTCTTT.